What follows are 5 T cell receptor beta chains derived from one specimen sequenced in a study of cytomegalovirus exposure and HLA in healthy donors. The PCR ran on 60 Vbeta and 13 Jbeta primers. Sequencing was performed with immunoSEQ multiplex PCR; in TCRdb, only in-frame clones are kept and a portion is missing. The data hold 95,000 to 100,000 clones, with 60% to 85% observed a single time. The specimen was PBMCs. These receptors all come from a man in his forties or fifties in good health and CMV-seronegative.

As regards this clone: One junction end does not reproduce the germline sequence, and a read error may be involved. Additional DNA sequences in this sample encode the identical CDR3. This chain links TRBV7-9 with TRBJ2-7; 10 bases agree with TRBD2. Germline-derived CDR1 and CDR2 are SEHNR and FQNEAQ (reference sequence). This CDR3 comprises 15 residues. The CDR3 sequence is CASSLGAGGTYEQYF. The CDR3 nucleotides are TGTGCCAGTAGCTTAGGAGCGGGAGGGACCTACGAGCAGTACTTC.

The chain uses TRBV27 and TRBJ1-4; TRBD1 is a possible D gene (5 bases). This CDR3 has 15 amino acids. CDR1 is MNHEY and CDR2 is SMNVEV in the germline V gene (reference sequence). V was shortened by 4 bases and J by 2 bases, with 11 bases between the two germline ends. The CDR3 loop reads CASSSQGATNEKLFF. The CDR3, as DNA: TGTGCCAGCAGTTCCCAAGGGGCTACTAATGAAAAACTGTTTTTT.

V is TRBV7-9 and J is TRBJ2-5, with no clear D. Germline V lookup: CDR1 SEHNR, CDR2 FQNEAQ (reference sequence). Trimming removed 5 bases at V and 2 bases at J, with 9 bases between. This CDR3 spans 13 amino acids. The CDR3 nucleotides read TGTGCCAGCAGCGCGATTAATCAAGAGACCCAGTACTTC. Translation gives CASSAINQETQYF.

This clone has more than one count but fewer than ten. The chain couples TRBV30 to TRBJ2-2; no clear D gene. V was trimmed by 5 bases and J by 9 bases, leaving 10 bases between them. Per germline, CDR1 GTSNPN and CDR2 SVGIG (reference sequence). This CDR3 comprises 11 residues. The CDR3 loop is CAWAAARELFF. CDR3 sequence (DNA): TGTGCCTGGGCCGCCGCGAGGGAGCTGTTTTTT.

V gene TRBV30 combines with J gene TRBJ2-4; D is perhaps TRBD2 (7 bases). Trimming took off 1 base at V and 6 bases at J, with 13 bases between the two ends. The CDR3 runs 14 residues. Germline V gene data show CDR1 as GTSNPN and CDR2 as SVGIG (reference sequence). As DNA, the CDR3 is TGTGCCTGGAGTGCGGGGGGCGCCGGAAACATTCAGTACTTC. Encoded protein: CAWSAGGAGNIQYF.